This TCR beta chain is from a study of T-cell memory formation after mild COVID-19. Study-wide results and limits: CD8+ contracting clones occupied EMRA, while CD4+ ones occupied mainly CM and EM. Clones shrinking between day 15 and 85 showed a balanced CD4/CD8 split, and those that grew later tilted toward CD4+. There were some responding clones in pre-infection memory, which suggested that cross-reactive memory had joined.

CDR1 is SSHAT, CDR2 FNYEAQ, per germline (reference sequence). The CDR3 is 16 residues long. This clonotype was seen a few times. Antigen specificity is unknown. At one of its ends the junction is not consistent with the germline gene, which may arise from a read error. Constant-segment-primed 5'RACE gave TCR alpha and TCR beta cDNA libraries with sample barcodes and UMIs. TCRdb ran MiXCR on the 5' RACE reads and lists one entry per CDR3 protein. The repertoire holds some 450,000 distinct CDR3 sequences, more than 15% seen once, with about a fifth in the top ten. Sequences were obtained from PBMCs or a T cell subset sorted from them (not recorded which). This chain links TRBV7-7 with TRBJ2-2, with 7 nucleotides matching TRBD1. The receptor comes from a man in his late teens or twenties who had mild COVID-19 (a few samples of this study predate the infection). Cell type and time point are not known. The CDR3 DNA reads TGTGCTAGCAGCTTACTGACAGGGTCGAACACCGGGGAGCTGTTTTTT. Protein product: CASSLLTGSNTGELFF.